This entry describes one T cell receptor beta chain. Its antigen is not known. Libraries were prepared by immunoSEQ multiplex PCR; TCRdb keeps only in-frame clonotypes and omits some of them. The sample yields roughly 2,600 clones, 25% seen once. The entry originates in a study of T cells in localized non-small cell lung cancer. Study outcomes and limitations: Heterogeneity cannot be ruled out, as sequencing used one tumor region only. T cell clonality was highest in uninvolved adjacent lung, above tumor. Increased T cell density in blood showed an association with longer overall survival. Appearance in adjacent lung was seen for a median around 60 of the top 100 tumor clones.

J gave up 2 bases and V 3 bases, and 3 bases lay outside the gene matches. Germline V gene lookup returns CDR1 SGDLS and CDR2 YYNGEE. This CDR3 is built from 15 residues. The receptor was isolated from an older female donor with stage III lung adenocarcinoma. The chain carries TRBV9 and TRBJ2-2; 8 bases line up with TRBD1. Specimen: lung tumor tissue, collected before any cancer treatment. The CDR3 sequence: CASSDGTGNTGELFF. CDR3 in DNA: TGTGCCAGCAGCGATGGGACAGGTAACACCGGGGAGCTGTTTTTT.